These 27 T cell receptor beta chains share one sample of origin, sequenced in a study of blood T cells in healthy people across ages (dated by TCRdb to 2013 to 2016). The method behind the library was 5' RACE. TCRdb lists the instrument as Illumina HiSeq 2500. A second 7 to 11 cycle PCR used a sample-barcoded 5' primer and a J-beta primer mix. TCRdb redid the processing of the public reads, applying fastp at Q25 and MiXCR, and retained in-frame beta chains. For every CDR3 protein sequence, its rows merge into one entry that carries the most common genes and DNA. The sample includes around 1,000,000 distinct CDR3 sequences, with more than 30% observed a single time. Of the sample, under 15% falls within the top ten clones. The specimen sequenced was blood. The receptor source for this set is a man aged 18 to 30 in good health.

The chain is built from TRBV6-5 and TRBJ2-2; 7 bases are shared with TRBD2. The V gene end was trimmed by 4 bases and the J gene end by 1 base; junction bases not matched to a gene: 9. The germline gives CDR1 MNHEY, CDR2 SVGAGI. The CDR3 is 17 amino acids. In DNA form, the CDR3 reads TGTGCCAGCAGTTTCTACCCTAGCGGAATGAACACCGGGGAGCTGTTTTTT. This codes for CASSFYPSGMNTGELFF.

In its sample, this clonotype was seen a few times. V usage is TRBV10-3 and J usage is TRBJ1-6, with a possible D match to TRBD1 (6 bases). This CDR3 is built from 14 residues. The V end lost 6 bases, the J end lost 7 bases, and 13 bases lay between the germline ends. Per germline, CDR1 ENHRY and CDR2 SYGVKD. For the CDR3, the DNA is TGTGCCATCAGCAGGGGCGGGGGGAATTCACCCCTCCACTTT. Protein: CAISRGGGNSPLHF.

Only a few counts were recorded for this clonotype. The chain joins TRBV6-2 or TRBV6-3 to TRBJ1-6; 7 bases map to TRBD1. Germline CDR1 and CDR2: MNHEY and SVGEGT. V was clipped by 4 bases and J by 5 bases; unmatched bases: 2. The CDR3 consists of 14 residues. The chain's CDR3 is CASSSTGNNSPLHF. As DNA, the CDR3 is TGTGCCAGCAGTTCGACAGGGAATAATTCACCCCTCCACTTT.

This chain joins TRBV20-1 and TRBJ2-3; weak D call: TRBD1 (6 bases). Germline V lookup: CDR1 DFQATT, CDR2 SNEGSKA (reference sequence). This CDR3 contains 14 residues. The V end was cut by 6 bases, the J end by 1 base, with 14 bases between. The CDR3 DNA reads as TGCAGTGCAAACAGGGAGTGGGGCACAGATACGCAGTATTTT. Translated: CSANREWGTDTQYF.

This clonotype was counted between two and nine times. The chain's CDR3 is CASSPSAPVGETQYF. CDR3 DNA sequence: TGTGCCAGCAGCCCCTCCGCCCCCGTTGGGGAGACCCAGTACTTC. The chain carries TRBV9 and TRBJ2-5; no clear D gene. Between the trimmed V and J ends, which lost 4 bases and 5 bases, there was a span of 18 bases. This CDR3 has 15 residues. Germline V lookup: CDR1 SGDLS, CDR2 YYNGEE.

This clonotype has a count of ten or more. The J gene is TRBJ1-4, the V gene TRBV12-3 or TRBV12-4, with no clear D. With 2 bases removed from V and 0 bases from J, the gap between germline ends came to 7 bases. This CDR3 region has 15 residues. The CDR3 spells CASSLTHATNEKLFF. Here the CDR3 DNA reads TGTGCCAGCAGTTTAACTCATGCAACTAATGAAAAACTGTTTTTT.

The J gene is TRBJ2-4, the V gene TRBV6-2 or TRBV6-3; TRBD1 agrees at 10 bases. V lost 2 bases to trimming and J lost 8 bases; unmatched junction nucleotides: 9. Germline assignment: CDR1 MNHEY and CDR2 SVGEGT. The CDR3 length is 16 residues. The CDR3 DNA follows: TGTGCCAGCAGTTACCACCGGGACAGGGGAGCGGACATTCAGTACTTC. It codes for CASSYHRDRGADIQYF.

V and J are TRBV4-2 and TRBJ2-5; TRBD2 might be the D (6 bases). The CDR3 is 19 amino acids. V was cut by 6 bases and J by 1 base, with 27 bases left in between. Per the germline V gene, CDR1 is LGHNA and CDR2 is YNFKEQ. The CDR3 here is CASSHGRETGSGAQETQYF. CDR3 coding DNA: TGTGCCAGCAGTCACGGCCGGGAGACCGGTTCTGGTGCCCAAGAGACCCAGTACTTC.

CDR3 coding DNA: TGTGCCAGCAGCTTAGACTCACAGGGAGAGTACACCGGGGAGCTGTTTTTT. It is translated as CASSLDSQGEYTGELFF. This chain joins TRBV11-2 and TRBJ2-2; TRBD1 might be the D (6 bases). The CDR3 spans 17 residues. With 0 bases removed from V and 3 bases from J, the gap between germline ends came to 14 bases. CDR1 SGHAT and CDR2 FQNNGV come from the germline V gene.

The V and J genes are TRBV28 and TRBJ1-2; the D gene is possibly TRBD1 (5 bases). CDR3 size: 13 residues. Between the trimmed V and J ends, which lost 3 bases and 7 bases, there was a span of 12 bases. The V gene's germline CDR1 is MDHEN and CDR2 SYDVKM. CDR3 in amino acids: CASSLGGAFGYTF. The CDR3, as DNA: TGTGCCAGCAGTTTGGGAGGGGCCTTTGGCTACACCTTC.

The chain has TRBV7-2 and TRBJ1-4; maybe TRBD1 (5 bases). CDR1 is SGHTA and CDR2 is FQGNSA in the germline V gene. This CDR3 spans 19 amino acids. Deletions cut 1 base from V and 1 base from J, with 19 bases between. CDR3 loop: CASSLEGLGHRETNEKLFF. DNA for the CDR3: TGTGCCAGCAGCTTAGAAGGTCTTGGACACCGAGAAACTAATGAAAAACTGTTTTTT.

The chain employs TRBV27 and TRBJ2-7; 8 bases match TRBD1. V was clipped by 5 bases and J by 6 bases; unmatched bases: 12. Germline CDR1 and CDR2: MNHEY and SMNVEV (reference sequence). There are 15 residues in the CDR3. The CDR3 reads CASSPLRTGRIEQYF. CDR3 in DNA: TGTGCCAGCAGTCCGCTTAGGACAGGGCGGATCGAGCAGTACTTC.

The chain recombines TRBV20-1 with TRBJ1-1; 8 bases align to TRBD1. The V gene end was trimmed by 2 bases and the J gene end by 6 bases; junction bases not matched to a gene: 8. The CDR3 is 14 amino acids. CDR1 and CDR2 (germline): DFQATT, SNEGSKA (reference sequence). The CDR3 loop reads CSARSPEGQAEAFF. The DNA of the CDR3 is TGCAGTGCTAGATCCCCAGAGGGACAGGCTGAAGCTTTCTTT.

This clonotype was seen only a few times. V is TRBV4-2 and J is TRBJ2-5; D uncertain. The germline V gene encodes CDR1 LGHNA and CDR2 YNFKEQ. The CDR3 has 17 amino acids. The V gene lost 4 bases and the J gene lost 2 bases, with 20 bases spanning the gap. The CDR3 reads CASSPGLPRFLQETQYF. CDR3 coding DNA: TGTGCCAGCAGCCCCGGGTTGCCACGCTTCCTACAAGAGACCCAGTACTTC.

At least ten counts were recorded for this clonotype. The chain is built from TRBV7-2 and TRBJ1-1; D unresolved. The V and J ends lost 6 bases and 1 base respectively, with 15 bases between them. The CDR3 has 15 residues. The germline CDR1 and CDR2 sequences are SGHTA and FQGNSA. The CDR3 spells CASSRPFPGNTEAFF. The CDR3 nucleotides read TGTGCCAGCAGTCGACCCTTTCCAGGGAACACTGAAGCTTTCTTT. Looking up the rest from reference TRBV7-2 and TRBJ1-1 gives the full variable domain: GAGVSQSPSNKVTEKGKDVELRCDPISGHTALYWYRQSLGQGLEFLIYFQGNSAPDKSGLPSDRFSAERTGGSVSTLTIQRTQQEDSAVYLCASSRPFPGNTEAFFGQGTRLTVV.

V is TRBV7-2 and J is TRBJ2-1, with D possibly matching TRBD1 (6 bases). Germline-derived CDR1 and CDR2 are SGHTA and FQGNSA. The length of the CDR3 is 17 residues. V was clipped by 4 bases and J by 1 base, with 17 bases between them. CDR3 residues: CASSSPRGGSSYNEQFF. CDR3 DNA sequence: TGTGCCAGCAGCTCGCCCAGGGGCGGATCATCCTACAATGAGCAGTTCTTC. Filled out from reference TRBV7-2 and TRBJ2-1, the complete variable domain reads GAGVSQSPSNKVTEKGKDVELRCDPISGHTALYWYRQSLGQGLEFLIYFQGNSAPDKSGLPSDRFSAERTGGSVSTLTIQRTQQEDSAVYLCASSSPRGGSSYNEQFFGPGTRLTVL.

As concerns this clonotype: The junction differs from germline at one of its ends, possibly a read error. The chain combines TRBV2 with TRBJ1-5, with 9 bases lining up with TRBD1. Germline CDR1 reads SNHLY; CDR2 reads FYNNEI. The CDR3 has 13 residues. As DNA, the CDR3 is TGTGCCAGCATCGGGGACAGGGATCAGCCCCGGCATTTT. It encodes CASIGDRDQPRHF. Full variable domain (outside the CDR3, taken from reference TRBV2 and TRBJ1-5): EPEVTQTPSHQVTQMGQEVILRCVPISNHLYFYWYRQILGQKVEFLVSFYNNEISEKSEIFDDQFSVERPDGSNFTLKIRSTKLEDSAMYFCASIGDRDQPRHFGDGTRLSIL.

This clonotype was seen at least ten times. This chain joins TRBV12-3 or TRBV12-4 and TRBJ2-5; D is possibly TRBD2 (5 bases). This CDR3 comprises 14 residues. Trimming stripped 3 bases from V and 5 bases from J, with 13 bases between. This CDR3 reads CASSLGVMRETQYF. DNA of the CDR3: TGTGCCAGCAGTTTGGGAGTGATGCGGGAGACCCAGTACTTC.

The genes are TRBV20-1 and TRBJ2-2; D gene uncertain. CDR1 is DFQATT and CDR2 is SNEGSKA in the germline V gene (reference sequence). The CDR3 runs to 13 residues. In DNA, the CDR3 is TGCAGCTACCGCGAAATCAACACCGGGGAGCTGTTTTTT. It specifies CSYREINTGELFF.

At least ten counts were recorded for this clonotype. This chain links TRBV12-3 or TRBV12-4 with TRBJ1-2; 8 nucleotides line up with TRBD1. Losses at the gene ends were 5 bases for V and 8 bases for J; bases not matched to a gene: 1. The CDR3 loop spans 11 amino acids. CDR3 sequence: CASSPGGGYTF. The CDR3 DNA follows: TGTGCCAGCAGTCCAGGGGGCGGCTACACCTTC.

The sample holds a few counts of this clonotype. The chain is built from TRBV7-8 and TRBJ2-5; TRBD2 might be the D (6 bases). The germline V gene encodes CDR1 SGHVS and CDR2 FQNEAQ. V was pared by 1 base and J by 5 bases, with 11 bases between. The CDR3 is 14 amino acids. CDR3: CASSLVGGVETQYF. The DNA for the CDR3 is TGTGCCAGCAGCTTAGTCGGAGGGGTCGAGACCCAGTACTTC. The whole variable domain, filled in from reference TRBV7-8 and TRBJ2-5, reads GAGVSQSPRYKVAKRGQDVALRCDPISGHVSLFWYQQALGQGPEFLTYFQNEAQLDKSGLPSDRFFAERPEGSVSTLKIQRTQQEDSAVYLCASSLVGGVETQYFGPGTRLLVL.

The chain uses TRBV12-3 or TRBV12-4 and TRBJ1-2; no clear D gene. This CDR3 spans 13 amino acids. V lost 2 bases and J lost 8, with 12 bases in between. CDR3 DNA: TGTGCCAGCAGTTTATCAAACAGCGAGGGCTACACCTTC. Translation: CASSLSNSEGYTF.

The rearrangement links TRBV12-3 or TRBV12-4 to TRBJ1-1; weak D call: TRBD1 (6 bases). The CDR3 loop spans 14 amino acids. V dropped 2 bases and J dropped 4 bases, with 11 bases sitting between them. The CDR3 sequence is CASSLTGRTTEAFF. CDR3 coding DNA: TGTGCCAGCAGTTTAACAGGGCGGACCACTGAAGCTTTCTTT.

The CDR3 sequence is CATSDPSSGNRNEQFF. The CDR3 bases are TGTGCCACCAGTGACCCCTCTAGCGGGAATCGCAATGAGCAGTTCTTC. The chain uses TRBV24-1 and TRBJ2-1, with 9 bases lining up with TRBD2. After removal of 4 bases from V and 6 bases from J, the junction contained 9 bases not matched to a gene. This CDR3 contains 16 residues. Germline-derived CDR1 and CDR2 are KGHDR and SFDVKD.

This clonotype was seen only a few times. This chain connects TRBV12-3 or TRBV12-4 to TRBJ1-1; D unclear. V was trimmed by 7 bases and J by 3 bases, leaving 15 bases between them. The CDR3 contains 14 residues. The CDR3 sequence: CASIPITRYTEAFF. The CDR3 DNA reads as TGTGCCAGCATTCCCATCACCAGGTACACTGAAGCTTTCTTT.

The chain employs TRBV20-1 and TRBJ1-1; 10 nucleotides match TRBD1. The CDR3 is 16 amino acids. The J segment lost 4 bases and the V segment lost 0 bases, leaving 8 bases of the junction unmatched. Germline V lookup: CDR1 DFQATT, CDR2 SNEGSKA (reference sequence). The CDR3 is CSAREPTGGVVTEAFF. The CDR3 nucleotides are TGCAGTGCTAGAGAGCCGACAGGGGGCGTAGTCACTGAAGCTTTCTTT.

The genes are TRBV4-2 and TRBJ2-5; D unresolved. The CDR3 length is 14 residues. V shed 0 bases and J shed 5 bases, with 10 bases lying between them. Germline assignment: CDR1 LGHNA and CDR2 YNFKEQ. The CDR3 loop reads CASSQDSSRETQYF. The DNA of the CDR3 is TGTGCCAGCAGCCAAGATTCTAGTAGGGAGACCCAGTACTTC.